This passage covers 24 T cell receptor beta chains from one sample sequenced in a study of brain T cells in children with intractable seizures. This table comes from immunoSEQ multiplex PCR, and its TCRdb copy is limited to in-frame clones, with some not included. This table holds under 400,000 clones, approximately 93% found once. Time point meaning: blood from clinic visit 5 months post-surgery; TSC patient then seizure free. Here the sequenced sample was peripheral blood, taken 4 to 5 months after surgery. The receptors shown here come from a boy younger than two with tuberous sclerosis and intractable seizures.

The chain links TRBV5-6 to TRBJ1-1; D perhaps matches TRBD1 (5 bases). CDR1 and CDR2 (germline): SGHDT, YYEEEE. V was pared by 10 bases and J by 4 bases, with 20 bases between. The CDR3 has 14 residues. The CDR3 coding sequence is TGTGCCCATTCCCGGGGACGAGGGGCCACTGAAGCTTTCTTT. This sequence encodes CAHSRGRGATEAFF.

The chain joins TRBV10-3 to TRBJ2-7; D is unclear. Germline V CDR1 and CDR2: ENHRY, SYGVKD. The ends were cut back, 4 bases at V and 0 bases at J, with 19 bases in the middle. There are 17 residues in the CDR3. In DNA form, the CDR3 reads TGTGCCATCAGTGCAATCCCCAGTTTGGCTTTCTCCTACGAGCAGTACTTC. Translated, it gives CAISAIPSLAFSYEQYF.

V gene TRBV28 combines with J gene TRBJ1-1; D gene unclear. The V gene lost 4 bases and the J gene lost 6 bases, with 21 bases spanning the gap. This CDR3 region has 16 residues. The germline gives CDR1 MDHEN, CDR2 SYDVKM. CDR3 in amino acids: CASSYPISTGHPEAFF. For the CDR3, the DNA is TGTGCCAGCAGTTACCCAATATCGACGGGTCACCCTGAAGCTTTCTTT. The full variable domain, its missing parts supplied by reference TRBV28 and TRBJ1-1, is DVKVTQSSRYLVKRTGEKVFLECVQDMDHENMFWYRQDPGLGLRLIYFSYDVKMKEKGDIPEGYSVSREKKERFSLILESASTNQTSMYLCASSYPISTGHPEAFFGQGTRLTVV.

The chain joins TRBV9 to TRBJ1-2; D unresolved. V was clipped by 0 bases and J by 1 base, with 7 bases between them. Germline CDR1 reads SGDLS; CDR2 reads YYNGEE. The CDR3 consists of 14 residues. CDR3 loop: CASSVGGLNYGYTF. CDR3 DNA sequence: TGTGCCAGCAGCGTAGGCGGGCTTAACTATGGCTACACCTTC.

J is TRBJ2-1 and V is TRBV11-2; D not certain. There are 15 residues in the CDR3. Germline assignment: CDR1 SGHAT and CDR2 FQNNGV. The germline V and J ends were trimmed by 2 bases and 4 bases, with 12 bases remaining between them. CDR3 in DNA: TGTGCCAGCAGCTTATCGGCAGCCCAGTACAATGAGCAGTTCTTC. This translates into CASSLSAAQYNEQFF.

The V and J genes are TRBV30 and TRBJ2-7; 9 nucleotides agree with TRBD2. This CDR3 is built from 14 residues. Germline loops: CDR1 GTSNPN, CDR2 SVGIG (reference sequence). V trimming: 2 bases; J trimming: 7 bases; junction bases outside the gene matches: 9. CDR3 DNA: TGTGCCTGGAGTATGACTAGCGGAACCAATGAGCAGTACTTC. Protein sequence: CAWSMTSGTNEQYF.

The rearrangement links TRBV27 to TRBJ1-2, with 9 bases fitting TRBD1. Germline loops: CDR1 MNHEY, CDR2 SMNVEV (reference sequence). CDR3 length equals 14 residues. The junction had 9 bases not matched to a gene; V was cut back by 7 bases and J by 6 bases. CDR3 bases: TGTGCCAGCACCTCTGGGACAGGGCTCCATGGCTACACCTTC. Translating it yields CASTSGTGLHGYTF.

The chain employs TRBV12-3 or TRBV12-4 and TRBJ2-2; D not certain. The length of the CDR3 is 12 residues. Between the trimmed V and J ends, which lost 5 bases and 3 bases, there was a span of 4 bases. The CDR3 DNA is TGTGCCAGCAGTCCATACACCGGGGAGCTGTTTTTT. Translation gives CASSPYTGELFF.

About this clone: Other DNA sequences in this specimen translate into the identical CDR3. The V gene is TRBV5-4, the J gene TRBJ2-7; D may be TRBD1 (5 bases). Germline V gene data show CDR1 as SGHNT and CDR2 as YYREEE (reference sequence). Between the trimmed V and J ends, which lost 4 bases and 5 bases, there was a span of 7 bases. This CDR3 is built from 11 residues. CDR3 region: CASSRGHEQYF. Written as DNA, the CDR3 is TGTGCCAGCAGCAGGGGCCACGAGCAGTACTTC.

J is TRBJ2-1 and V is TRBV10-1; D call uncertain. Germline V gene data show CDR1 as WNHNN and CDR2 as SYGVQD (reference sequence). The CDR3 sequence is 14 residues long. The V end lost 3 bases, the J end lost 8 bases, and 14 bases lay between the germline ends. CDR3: CASSDVAPSDEQFF. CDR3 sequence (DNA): TGCGCCAGCAGTGATGTGGCGCCGTCGGATGAGCAGTTCTTC.

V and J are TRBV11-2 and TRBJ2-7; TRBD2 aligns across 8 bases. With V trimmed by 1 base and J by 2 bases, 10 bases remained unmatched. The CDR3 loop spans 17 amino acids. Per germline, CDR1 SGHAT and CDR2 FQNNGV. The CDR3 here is CASSLVAGGKGAYEQYF. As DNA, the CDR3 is TGTGCCAGCAGCTTAGTTGCGGGAGGAAAAGGGGCCTACGAGCAGTACTTC.

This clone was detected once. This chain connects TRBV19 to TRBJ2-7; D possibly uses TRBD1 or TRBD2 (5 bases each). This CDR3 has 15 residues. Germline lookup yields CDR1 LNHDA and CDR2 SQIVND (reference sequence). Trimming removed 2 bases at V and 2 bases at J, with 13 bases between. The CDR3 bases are TGTGCCAGTAGTATATTTGGGGGTCCTACCTACGAGCAGTACTTC. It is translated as CASSIFGGPTYEQYF.

The CDR3 region is CASSLGPALGNTIYF. Here the CDR3 DNA reads TGCGCCAGCAGCTTGGGGCCAGCTCTGGGAAACACCATATATTTT. This chain uses TRBV5-1 with TRBJ1-3; no clear D. The CDR3 spans 15 residues. V was trimmed by 0 bases and J by 4 bases, leaving 11 bases between them. Germline V CDR1 and CDR2: SGHRS, YFSETQ. Based on the CDR3 plus reference TRBV5-1 and TRBJ1-3, the full variable domain is KAGVTQTPRYLIKTRGQQVTLSCSPISGHRSVSWYQQTPGQGLQFLFEYFSETQRNKGNFPGRFSGRQFSNSRSEMNVSTLELGDSALYLCASSLGPALGNTIYFGEGSWLTVV.

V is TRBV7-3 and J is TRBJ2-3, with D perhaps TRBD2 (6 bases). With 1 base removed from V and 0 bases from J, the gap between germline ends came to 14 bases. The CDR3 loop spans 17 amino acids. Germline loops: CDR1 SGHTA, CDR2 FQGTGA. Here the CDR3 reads CASSLMGLGGSTDTQYF. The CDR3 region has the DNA TGTGCCAGCAGCTTAATGGGACTGGGAGGCAGCACAGATACGCAGTATTTT.

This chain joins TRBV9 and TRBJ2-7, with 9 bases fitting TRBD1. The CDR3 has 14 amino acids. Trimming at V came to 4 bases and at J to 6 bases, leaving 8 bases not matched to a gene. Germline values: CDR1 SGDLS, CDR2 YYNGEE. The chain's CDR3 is CASSPGQGRGEQYF. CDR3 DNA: TGTGCCAGCAGCCCGGGACAGGGCCGGGGCGAGCAGTACTTC.

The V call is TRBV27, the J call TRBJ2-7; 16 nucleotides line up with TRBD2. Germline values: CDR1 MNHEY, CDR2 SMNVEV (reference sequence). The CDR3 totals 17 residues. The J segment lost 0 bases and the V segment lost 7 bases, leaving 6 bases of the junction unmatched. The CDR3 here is CASTPGTSGGASYEQYF. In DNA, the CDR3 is TGTGCCAGCACCCCCGGGACTAGCGGGGGGGCCTCCTACGAGCAGTACTTC.

The CDR3 region has the DNA TGTGCCAGCAGACCTATAGCGGGAGAGGTCGATGAGCAGTTCTTC. It codes for CASRPIAGEVDEQFF. The chain combines TRBV2 with TRBJ2-1, with 9 nucleotides matching TRBD2. This CDR3 contains 15 residues. Germline V gene sequence: CDR1 SNHLY, CDR2 FYNNEI. V shed 6 bases, J shed 8 bases, and the junction held 11 bases outside the gene matches.

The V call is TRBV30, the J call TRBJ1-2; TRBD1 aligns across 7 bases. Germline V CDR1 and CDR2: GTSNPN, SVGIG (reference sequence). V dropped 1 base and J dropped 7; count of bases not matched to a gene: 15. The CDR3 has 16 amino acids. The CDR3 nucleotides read TGTGCCTGGAGTGCCCCTCCCCTTCGACAGGGCCTTGGCTACACCTTC. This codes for CAWSAPPLRQGLGYTF. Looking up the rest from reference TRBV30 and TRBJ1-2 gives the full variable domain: SQTIHQWPATLVQPVGSPLSLECTVEGTSNPNLYWYRQAAGRGLQLLFYSVGIGQISSEVPQNLSASRPQDRQFILSSKKLLLSDSGFYLCAWSAPPLRQGLGYTFGSGTRLTVV.

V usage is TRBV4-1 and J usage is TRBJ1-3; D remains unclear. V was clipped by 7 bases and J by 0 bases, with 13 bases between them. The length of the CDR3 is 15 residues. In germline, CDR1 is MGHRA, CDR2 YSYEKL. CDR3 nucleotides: TGCGCCAGCAAAAAAACTTGGGACTCTGGAAACACCATATATTTT. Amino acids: CASKKTWDSGNTIYF.

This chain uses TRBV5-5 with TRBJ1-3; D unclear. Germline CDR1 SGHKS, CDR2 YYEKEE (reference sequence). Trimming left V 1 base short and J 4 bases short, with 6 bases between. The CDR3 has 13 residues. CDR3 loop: CASSLTAGNTIYF. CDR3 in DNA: TGTGCCAGCAGCTTGACCGCGGGAAACACCATATATTTT.

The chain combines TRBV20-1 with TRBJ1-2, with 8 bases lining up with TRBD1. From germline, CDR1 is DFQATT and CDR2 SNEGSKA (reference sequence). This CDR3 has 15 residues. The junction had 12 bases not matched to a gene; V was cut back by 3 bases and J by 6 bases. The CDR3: CSASSQGAQQNGYTF. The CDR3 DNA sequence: TGCAGTGCTAGTTCGCAGGGGGCGCAACAGAATGGCTACACCTTC.

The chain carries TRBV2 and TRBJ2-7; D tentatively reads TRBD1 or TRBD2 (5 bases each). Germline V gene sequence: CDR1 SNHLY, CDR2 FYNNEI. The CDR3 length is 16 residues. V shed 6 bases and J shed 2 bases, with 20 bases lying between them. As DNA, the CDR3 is TGTGCCAGCAGACGACAATCCGGGACGGCGACCTACGAGCAGTACTTC. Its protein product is CASRRQSGTATYEQYF.

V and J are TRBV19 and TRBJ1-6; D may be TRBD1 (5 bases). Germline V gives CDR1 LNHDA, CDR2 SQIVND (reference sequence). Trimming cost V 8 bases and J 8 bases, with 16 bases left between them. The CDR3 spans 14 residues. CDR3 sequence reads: CASRHTGGDSPLHF. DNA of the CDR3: TGTGCCAGTCGACACACAGGCGGTGATTCACCCCTCCACTTT.

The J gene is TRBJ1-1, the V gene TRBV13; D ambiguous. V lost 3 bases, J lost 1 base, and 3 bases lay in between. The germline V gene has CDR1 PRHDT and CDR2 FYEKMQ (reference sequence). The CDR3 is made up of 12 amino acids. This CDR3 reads CASSFGNTEAFF. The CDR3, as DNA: TGTGCCAGCAGCTTCGGGAACACTGAAGCTTTCTTT.